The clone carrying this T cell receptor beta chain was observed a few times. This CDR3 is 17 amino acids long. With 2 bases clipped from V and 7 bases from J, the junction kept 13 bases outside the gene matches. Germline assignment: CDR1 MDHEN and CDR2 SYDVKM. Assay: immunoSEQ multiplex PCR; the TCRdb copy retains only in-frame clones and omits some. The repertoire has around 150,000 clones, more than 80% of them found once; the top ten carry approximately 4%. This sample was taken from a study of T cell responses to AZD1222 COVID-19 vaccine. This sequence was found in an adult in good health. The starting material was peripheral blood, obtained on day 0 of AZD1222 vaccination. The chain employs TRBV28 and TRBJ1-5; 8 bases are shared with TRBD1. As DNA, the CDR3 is TGTGCCAGCAGTTTAGTGGGGGGTCAGGGGGCCTCGCAGCCCCAGCATTTT. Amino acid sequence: CASSLVGGQGASQPQHF.